The clone carrying this TCR beta chain was found a few times. No antigen is known for it. Looked up from germline, CDR1 is LNHDA and CDR2 is SQIVND (reference sequence). The CDR3 loop spans 15 amino acids. Trimming at V came to 6 bases and at J to 0 bases, leaving 5 bases not matched to a gene. Systemic immunosuppression or a history of autoimmune disease excluded patients. These data are taken from a study of OX40 agonist ivuxolimab in advanced cancers. Profiled with immunoSEQ multiplex PCR; TCRdb holds only in-frame clones, not every one. This table holds some 90,000 clones, roughly 91% found once. Overall study findings and caveats: Clonal expansion among partial responders at 0.1-3.0 mg/kg ranked near the lowest. Normalized expansion of T-cell clones was also low for some nonresponders. There were, on average, more expanded clones in CD8+ T cells than in CD4+.

The sample here was CD4+ or CD8+ T cells sorted from blood, taken in a trial of the OX40 agonist ivuxolimab. The sequence was collected from an adult with an advanced solid tumor such as melanoma, head and neck, liver or kidney cancer. This chain links TRBV19 with TRBJ2-1; 7 bases match TRBD1. CDR3 protein: CASSADRASYNEQFF. The CDR3 nucleotides are TGTGCCAGTAGCGCAGACAGGGCCTCCTACAATGAGCAGTTCTTC.